This T cell receptor (beta chain) was observed in a study of blood T cell repertoires in COVID-19. This clone appeared a single time. In the source study's methods: How many nucleated cells were present was estimated from reference gene primer amplification. Produced via immunoSEQ multiplex PCR; TCRdb's table is partial and in-frame only. V, J and clone size are taken as reported in that table, and D and trimming were inferred from the DNA itself. The sample shows approximately 160,000 clones, about 92% of them seen only once. Sequencing was carried out using peripheral blood. The clonotype comes from a man aged 55-75 years with active or convalescent COVID-19.

DNA of the CDR3: TGTGCCAGCTCACCATTGACAGGGGGTTTTTCTGCTGGGGCCAACGTCCTGACTTTC. Its protein product is CASSPLTGGFSAGANVLTF. The V and J genes are TRBV18 and TRBJ2-6, with 9 bases fitting TRBD1. CDR3 length equals 19 residues. Trimming at V came to 2 bases and at J to 2 bases, leaving 10 bases not matched to a gene. The germline V gene encodes CDR1 KGHSH and CDR2 LQKENI.